The rows below give T cell receptor beta chains drawn from one sample of a study of blood T cell repertoires in COVID-19. Clones were sequenced by immunoSEQ multiplex PCR, and TCRdb holds only the in-frame ones, with some missing. The sample includes roughly 190,000 clones, more than 75% seen only once; the top ten take around a sixth. The sample comprised PBMCs or T cells enriched from blood (not recorded which). Source of these receptors: a woman aged 45-65 years with acute COVID-19. Each CDR3 is given with its conserved first and last residue. A D gene is named only where the DNA matches it firmly. Not every row has a clone size; where given, it reads once, few, many or a size class.

j_call: TRBJ1-1
clone_size: NA
d_call: NA
v_call: TRBV5-6
cdr3_nt: TGTGCCAGCAGCTGGACCCCTCTGCTCGCGGGACTGAACACTGAAGCTTTCTTT
cdr3_aa: CASSWTPLLAGLNTEAFF

j_call: TRBJ2-1
clone_size: NA
d_call: TRBD2
v_call: TRBV5-1
cdr3_nt: TGCGCCAGCAGCCCTATAGGACTAGCGGGGACGTACAATGAGCAGTTCTTC
cdr3_aa: CASSPIGLAGTYNEQFF

j_call: TRBJ1-5
clone_size: NA
d_call: NA
v_call: TRBV28
cdr3_nt: TGTGCCAGCAGTCTCCCTCAGGGGCGAGGCAATCAGCCCCAGCATTTT
cdr3_aa: CASSLPQGRGNQPQHF

j_call: TRBJ1-1
clone_size: NA
d_call: NA
v_call: TRBV11-1
cdr3_nt: TGTGCCAGCAGACATGGAGGTGCTGAAGCTTTCTTT
cdr3_aa: CASRHGGAEAFF

j_call: TRBJ2-5
clone_size: NA
d_call: NA
v_call: TRBV10-3
cdr3_nt: TGTGCCATCAGTGAGTCTACAGTCAAAGAGACCCAGTACTTC
cdr3_aa: CAISESTVKETQYF

j_call: TRBJ2-2
clone_size: NA
d_call: NA
v_call: TRBV19
cdr3_nt: TGTGCCAGCCTCAGAAAAGAGAACACCGGGGAGCTGTTTTTT
cdr3_aa: CASLRKENTGELFF

j_call: TRBJ2-1
clone_size: NA
d_call: TRBD2
v_call: TRBV27
cdr3_nt: TGTGCCAGCAGTCCCCCGCCCGGACTAGCCGGCGGCCATGAGCAGTTCTTC
cdr3_aa: CASSPPPGLAGGHEQFF

j_call: TRBJ2-1
clone_size: once
d_call: TRBD2
v_call: TRBV9
cdr3_nt: TGTGCCAGCAGCGTAGAAGCGGGGGGAGTCAGTGAGCAGTTCTTC
cdr3_aa: CASSVEAGGVSEQFF

j_call: TRBJ1-5
clone_size: NA
d_call: TRBD1
v_call: TRBV14
cdr3_nt: TGTGCCAGCAGCCAGTGGACAGGGGTGAATCAGCCCCAGCATTTT
cdr3_aa: CASSQWTGVNQPQHF

j_call: TRBJ2-2
clone_size: NA
d_call: TRBD1
v_call: TRBV5-4
cdr3_nt: TGTGCCAGCAGCGCCGGGACAGGGTTTACTATCGGGGAGCTGTTTTTT
cdr3_aa: CASSAGTGFTIGELFF